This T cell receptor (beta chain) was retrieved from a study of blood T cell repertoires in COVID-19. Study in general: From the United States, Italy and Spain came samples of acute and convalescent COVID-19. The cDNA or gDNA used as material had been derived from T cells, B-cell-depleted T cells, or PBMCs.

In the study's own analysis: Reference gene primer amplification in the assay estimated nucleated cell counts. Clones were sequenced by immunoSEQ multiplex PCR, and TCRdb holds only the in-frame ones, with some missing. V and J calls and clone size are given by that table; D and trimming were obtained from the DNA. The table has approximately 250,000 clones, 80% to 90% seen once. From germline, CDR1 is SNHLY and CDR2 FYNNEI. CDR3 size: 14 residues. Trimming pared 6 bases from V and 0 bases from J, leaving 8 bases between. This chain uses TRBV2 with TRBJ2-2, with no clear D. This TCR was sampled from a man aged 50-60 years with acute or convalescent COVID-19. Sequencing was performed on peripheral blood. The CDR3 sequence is CASSELANTGELFF. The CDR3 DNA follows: TGTGCCAGCAGCGAGCTAGCGAACACCGGGGAGCTGTTTTTT.